The next 5 T cell receptor beta chains were all read from a single sample in a study of CD8 T cells in ankylosing spondylitis. TCRdb reprocessed the 5' RACE reads with MiXCR, giving one entry per CDR3 protein. The sample records around 340,000 distinct CDR3 sequences, approximately 15% being singletons. Sequencing was performed on blood, either unsorted or a sorted T cell fraction (not recorded which). The receptors were gathered from a male donor with ankylosing spondylitis or in good health (not recorded which).

This chain joins TRBV15 and TRBJ2-3, with a weak D call TRBD2 (7 bases). CDR1 LNHNV and CDR2 YYDKDF come from the germline V gene (reference sequence). Trimming pared 0 bases from V and 5 bases from J, leaving 12 bases between. The CDR3 contains 15 residues. CDR3 residues: CATSREGGGRDTQYF. The CDR3 nucleotides are TGTGCCACCAGCAGAGAGGGGGGGGGGCGAGATACGCAGTATTTT.

This clonotype showed up just a few times. The chain employs TRBV19 and TRBJ2-3; TRBD2 might be the D (8 bases). Germline V gives CDR1 LNHDA, CDR2 SQIVND (reference sequence). This CDR3 is built from 16 residues. Trimming stripped 5 bases from V and 6 bases from J, with 21 bases between. The CDR3 bases are TGTGCCAGTAGTTCCCGAGGGGGCGGGAGGTCCGATACGCAGTATTTT. Amino acid sequence: CASSSRGGGRSDTQYF.

This clonotype showed up just once. This chain connects TRBV7-9 to TRBJ2-2; 8 nucleotides agree with TRBD2. CDR3 size: 17 residues. V lost 4 bases and J lost 2; bases outside the gene matches: 9. The germline V gene has CDR1 SEHNR and CDR2 FQNEAQ (reference sequence). Here the CDR3 DNA reads TGTGCCAGCAGCTCGATGATAGCGGGAATCAACACCGGGGAGCTGTTTTTT. Protein: CASSSMIAGINTGELFF.

The rearrangement uses TRBV20-1 and TRBJ1-2; possible D gene TRBD1, 5 bases. Trimming cost V 0 bases and J 3 bases, with 14 bases left between them. The CDR3 covers 15 residues. CDR1 is DFQATT and CDR2 is SNEGSKA in the germline V gene (reference sequence). CDR3 residues: CSARDQGGSDYGYTF. In DNA form, the CDR3 reads TGCAGTGCTAGAGACCAGGGTGGTAGTGACTATGGCTACACCTTC.

The chain links TRBV2 to TRBJ2-7, with no clear D. The CDR3 has 15 amino acids. Trimming took off 6 bases at V and 2 bases at J, with 17 bases between the two ends. CDR1 is SNHLY and CDR2 is FYNNEI in the germline V gene. The CDR3 DNA is TGTGCCAGCAGCGGCCGGGTAGCCGGGCCCTACGAGCAGTACTTC. This translates into CASSGRVAGPYEQYF.